This T cell receptor (beta chain) was captured in a study of T cells expressing NK-cell markers. Overall study: Researchers got TCR beta repertoires out of sorted CD3+CD56+NKG2C+, CD3+CD56+NKG2C- and CD3+CD56-NKG2C+ T cells. Among the eight sequenced donors, seven tested HCMV-seropositive and one tested seronegative.

With UMIs, 5'RACE template switching was used to make TCR beta cDNA. One entry per CDR3 protein, without DNA, is what TCRdb gives after re-calling the 5' RACE reads. The specimen's table records 350,000 to 400,000 distinct CDR3 sequences. About this clonotype: Its antigen is undetermined.

General study points: In about six donors, dominant CD3+CD56+NKG2C+ clonotypes ranked among the top 10 CD8+ clonotypes.

The CDR3 loop spans 14 amino acids. Germline V gene sequence: CDR1 DFQATT, CDR2 SNEGSKA (reference sequence). The source is a woman aged 45-65 years in good health. V gene TRBV20-1 combines with J gene TRBJ2-7; there is no DNA to check the TCRdb D call of TRBD2. The sequencing sample was made of blood T cells: a sorted CD56 or NKG2C T cell subset, CD4+ or CD8+ T cells, or bulk PBMC T cells (not recorded which). The CDR3 sequence is CSATPGAEATEQYF.